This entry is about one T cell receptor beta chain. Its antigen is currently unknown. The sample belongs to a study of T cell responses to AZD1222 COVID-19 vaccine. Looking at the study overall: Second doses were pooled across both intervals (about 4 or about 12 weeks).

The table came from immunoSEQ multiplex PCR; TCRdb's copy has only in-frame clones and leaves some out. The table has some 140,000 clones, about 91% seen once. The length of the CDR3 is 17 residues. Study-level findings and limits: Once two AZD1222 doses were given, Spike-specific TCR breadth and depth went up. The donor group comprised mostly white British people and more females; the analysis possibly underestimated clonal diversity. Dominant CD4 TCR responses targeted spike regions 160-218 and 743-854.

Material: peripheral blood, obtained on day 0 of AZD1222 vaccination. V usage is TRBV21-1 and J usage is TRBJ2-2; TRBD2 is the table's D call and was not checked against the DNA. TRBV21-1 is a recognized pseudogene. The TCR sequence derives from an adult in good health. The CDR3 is CASSKTILAMYTGELFF. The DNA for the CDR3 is TGTGCCAGCAGCAAAACCATCCTAGCGATGTACACCGGGGAGCTGTTTTTT.